These 5 T cell receptor beta chains share one sample of origin, sequenced in a study of blood T cell repertoires in COVID-19. The protocol was immunoSEQ multiplex PCR, while the TCRdb copy is restricted to in-frame clones and leaves out a portion. The table records about 82,000 clones, under 90% of them present only once. The sample was peripheral blood. These receptors were taken from a woman between 35 and 50 years old with active or convalescent COVID-19.

The chain couples TRBV14 to TRBJ2-7; D is perhaps TRBD1 (6 bases). CDR1 and CDR2 (germline): SGHDN, FVKESK. With 1 base removed from V and 6 bases from J, the gap between germline ends came to 13 bases. CDR3 length equals 14 residues. This CDR3 reads CASSQVPGRGEQYF. The CDR3 nucleotides read TGTGCCAGCAGCCAAGTCCCTGGCAGGGGCGAGCAGTACTTC. The whole variable domain, filled in from reference TRBV14 and TRBJ2-7, reads EAGVTQFPSHSVIEKGQTVTLRCDPISGHDNLYWYRRVMGKEIKFLLHFVKESKQDESGMPNNRFLAERTGGTYSTLKVQPAELEDSGVYFCASSQVPGRGEQYFGPGTRLTVT.

The chain combines TRBV5-1 with TRBJ1-3; D may be TRBD1 (5 bases). The CDR3 extends over 14 amino acids. Looked up from germline, CDR1 is SGHRS and CDR2 is YFSETQ. V was trimmed by 2 bases and J by 4 bases, leaving 10 bases between them. The chain's CDR3 is CASSLGEPGNTIYF. The DNA of the CDR3 is TGCGCCAGCAGCTTAGGGGAACCGGGAAACACCATATATTTT.

V and J are TRBV28 and TRBJ1-6, with D maybe TRBD1 (6 bases). CDR3 length: 14 amino acids. CDR1 is MDHEN, CDR2 SYDVKM, per germline. The V gene lost 4 bases and the J gene lost 7 bases, with 11 bases spanning the gap. CDR3 in DNA: TGTGCCAGCAGTTCACAGGGATACAATTCACCCCTCCACTTT. This sequence encodes CASSSQGYNSPLHF.

This chain joins TRBV7-9 and TRBJ2-5; D gene ambiguous. The CDR3 extends over 13 amino acids. Trimming took off 1 base at V and 1 base at J, with 4 bases between the two ends. CDR1 and CDR2 (germline): SEHNR, FQNEAQ (reference sequence). The CDR3 protein is CASSLDGQETQYF. The DNA for the CDR3 is TGTGCCAGCAGCTTAGACGGCCAAGAGACCCAGTACTTC.

This clone showed up just a few times. The chain carries TRBV28 and TRBJ2-7, with TRBD1 identical over 7 bases. CDR1 MDHEN and CDR2 SYDVKM come from the germline V gene. This CDR3 comprises 17 residues. V trimming: 3 bases; J trimming: 3 bases; junction bases outside the gene matches: 14. The CDR3 spells CASSLERLTGLVYEQYF. Written as DNA, the CDR3 is TGTGCCAGCAGTTTGGAGCGCCTGACAGGGTTGGTCTACGAGCAGTACTTC.